This T cell receptor beta chain was sequenced in a study of CDR3 diversity in severe acne. TCRdb re-called the PCR reads through MiXCR, storing one row per CDR3 protein. The sample has around 94,000 distinct CDR3 sequences, more than 45% seen once. The V end lost 4 bases, the J end lost 4 bases, and 17 bases lay between the germline ends. From germline, CDR1 is SGHVS and CDR2 FQNEAQ. The CDR3 has 16 amino acids. Many counts were recorded for this clonotype. The rearrangement uses TRBV7-8 and TRBJ2-1; D might be TRBD2 (7 bases). The source is a male donor with acne. Sample: blood. The CDR3 region has the DNA TGTGCCAGCAGCTCAGGGGACGGGGGACTATACAATGAGCAGTTCTTC. Amino acid sequence: CASSSGDGGLYNEQFF.